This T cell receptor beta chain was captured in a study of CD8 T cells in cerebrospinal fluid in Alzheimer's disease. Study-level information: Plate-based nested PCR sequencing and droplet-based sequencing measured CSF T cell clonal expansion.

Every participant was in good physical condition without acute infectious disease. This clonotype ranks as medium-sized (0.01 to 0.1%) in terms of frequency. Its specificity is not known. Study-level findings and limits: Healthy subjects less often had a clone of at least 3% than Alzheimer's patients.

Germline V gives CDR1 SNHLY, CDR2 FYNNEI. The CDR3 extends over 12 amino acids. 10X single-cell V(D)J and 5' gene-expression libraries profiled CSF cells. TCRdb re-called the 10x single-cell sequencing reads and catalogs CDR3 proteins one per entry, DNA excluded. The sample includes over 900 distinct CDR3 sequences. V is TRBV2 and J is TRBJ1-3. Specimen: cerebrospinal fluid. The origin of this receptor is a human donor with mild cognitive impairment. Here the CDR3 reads CASRSYENTIYF.